The rows below give T cell receptor beta chains drawn from one sample of a study of blood T cells in healthy people across ages. TCRdb used MiXCR to reprocess the 5' RACE reads, holding one entry per CDR3 protein. Altogether under 800,000 distinct CDR3 sequences are present, around 20% being singletons, with the ten largest covering roughly 3.9%. Sequencing was performed on blood. All receptors derive from a man between 65 and 80 years old in good health. The CDR3 runs from the conserved cysteine through the conserved F or W. Fields, in order: J gene, D gene, CDR3 length, clone size, V gene, CDR3 protein, CDR3 DNA. A D gene is named only where the DNA matches it firmly. Clone size is stated in some rows and not others, as once, few, many or a class when expanded.

TRBJ2-1	-	15	few	TRBV5-1	CASSLVGESYNEQFF	TGTGCCAGCAGCTTAGTAGGGGAATCCTACAATGAGCAGTTCTTC
TRBJ1-4	-	13	-	TRBV7-9	CASSSQGKEKLFF	TGTGCCAGCAGCTCCCAGGGAAAGGAAAAACTGTTTTTT
TRBJ2-1	-	14	few	TRBV27	CASIARGTQDEQFF	TGTGCCAGTATCGCCCGGGGCACACAGGATGAGCAGTTCTTC
TRBJ2-5	TRBD2	15	-	TRBV5-1	CASSFTSGGGETQYF	TGCGCCAGCAGCTTTACTAGCGGAGGGGGGGAGACCCAGTACTTC
TRBJ2-7	-	15	few	TRBV12-3/TRBV12-4	CASSWEWGEPYEQYF	TGTGCCAGCAGTTGGGAGTGGGGAGAACCCTACGAGCAGTACTTC
TRBJ2-7	-	15	-	TRBV5-1	CASSLAGDLTYEQYF	TGCGCCAGCAGCTTGGCCGGGGATCTGACCTACGAGCAGTACTTC
TRBJ2-1	TRBD2	16	few	TRBV20-1	CSARKVAGPSYNEQFF	TGCAGTGCTAGGAAGGTAGCGGGTCCTTCCTACAATGAGCAGTTCTTC
TRBJ2-7	TRBD2	14	many	TRBV28	CASSPSGETYEQYF	TGTGCCAGTTCTCCTAGCGGGGAAACCTACGAGCAGTACTTC
TRBJ2-4	-	15	medium-sized	TRBV11-2	CASSLSDLAKNIQYF	TGTGCCAGCAGCTTAAGCGATCTAGCCAAAAACATTCAGTACTTC
TRBJ2-1	-	14	few	TRBV5-1	CASSLDGPHNEQFF	TGCGCCAGCAGCTTGGATGGACCACACAATGAGCAGTTCTTC
TRBJ1-3	TRBD1	14	-	TRBV6-5	CASSLTNRGDTIYF	TGTGCCAGCAGTTTGACCAACAGGGGAGACACCATATATTTT
TRBJ2-1	TRBD2	11	-	TRBV20-1	CSARFGTSQFF	TGCAGTGCTAGATTCGGGACTAGCCAGTTCTTC
TRBJ2-7	TRBD1	15	many	TRBV11-2	CASSLAQGAVGEQYF	TGTGCCAGCAGCTTAGCTCAGGGGGCGGTAGGCGAGCAGTACTTC
TRBJ1-5	-	15	few	TRBV6-1	CASERRDLGNQPQHF	TGTGCCAGCGAACGCCGGGACCTGGGGAATCAGCCCCAGCATTTT
TRBJ2-7	-	13	few	TRBV18	CASSPRALGEQYF	TGTGCCAGCTCACCCCGGGCCCTAGGCGAGCAGTACTTC
TRBJ2-3	-	15	-	TRBV9	CASSSNQGSTDTQYF	TGTGCCAGCAGCTCAAACCAGGGAAGCACAGATACGCAGTATTTT
TRBJ2-7	-	14	few	TRBV7-9	CASSLVPGSHEQYF	TGTGCCAGCAGCTTAGTACCGGGTTCCCACGAGCAGTACTTC
TRBJ2-5	-	12	-	TRBV2	CASSEVRETQYF	TGTGCCAGCAGTGAGGTCAGAGAGACCCAGTACTTC
TRBJ2-3	TRBD2	18	few	TRBV7-9	CASSFLAGGGGGTDTQYF	TGTGCCAGCAGCTTCTTAGCGGGAGGAGGGGGAGGCACAGATACGCAGTATTTT
TRBJ1-1	-	14	few	TRBV5-1	CASSELQGNTEAFF	TGCGCCAGCAGCGAGCTACAGGGGAACACTGAAGCTTTCTTT